The TCR beta chain described here comes from a study of blood T cell repertoires in COVID-19. As for the study in general: Sites across the United States, Italy and Spain contributed samples from acute and convalescent COVID-19. PBMCs, B-cell-depleted T cells, or T cells provided the cDNA or gDNA that made up the material.

In the original processing: Amplification with reference gene primers provided the estimates of nucleated cell counts. Assay: immunoSEQ multiplex PCR; the TCRdb copy retains only in-frame clones and omits some. V and J calls and clone size come straight from that table; D and trimming were deduced from the DNA. The sample contains 95,000 to 100,000 clones, approximately 91% of which appear only once. V was clipped by 0 bases and J by 4 bases, with 7 bases between them. Germline V lookup: CDR1 SNHLY, CDR2 FYNNEI. The CDR3 contains 14 residues. This receptor was identified in a middle-aged man with acute or convalescent COVID-19. Sequencing used peripheral blood. This rearrangement joins TRBV2 to TRBJ1-5; D is unclear. CDR3 nucleotide sequence: TGTGCCAGCAGTGAAGCTTGGAGGAATCAGCCCCAGCATTTT. This encodes CASSEAWRNQPQHF.